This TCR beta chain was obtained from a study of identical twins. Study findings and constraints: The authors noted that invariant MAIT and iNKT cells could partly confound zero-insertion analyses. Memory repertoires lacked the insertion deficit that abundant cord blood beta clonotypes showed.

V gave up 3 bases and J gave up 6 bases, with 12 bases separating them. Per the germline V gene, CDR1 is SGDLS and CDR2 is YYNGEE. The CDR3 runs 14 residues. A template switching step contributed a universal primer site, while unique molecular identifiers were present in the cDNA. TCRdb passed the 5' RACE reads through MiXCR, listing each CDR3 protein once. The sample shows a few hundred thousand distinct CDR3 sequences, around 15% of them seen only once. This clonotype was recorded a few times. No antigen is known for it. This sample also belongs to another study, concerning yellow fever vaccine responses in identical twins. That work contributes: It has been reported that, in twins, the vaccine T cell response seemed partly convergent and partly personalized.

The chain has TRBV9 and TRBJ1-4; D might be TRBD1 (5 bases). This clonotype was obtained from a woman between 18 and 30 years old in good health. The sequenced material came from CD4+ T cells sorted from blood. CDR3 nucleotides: TGTGCCAGCAGCGCTAGGGGTATCGATGAAAAACTGTTTTTT. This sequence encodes CASSARGIDEKLFF.